Detailed here is one TCR beta chain. This clone was seen only a few times. Its cognate antigen has yet to be identified. Qualities for individual bases were not recorded, and no much larger clone is one base off. This entry belongs to a study of blood T cell repertoires in COVID-19 (dated by TCRdb to 2018 to 2021). Study-level background: Collaborator samples came from the United States, Italy and Spain and covered acute and convalescent phases of COVID-19. The material from the prospective study consisted of cDNA or gDNA derived from T cells, B-cell-depleted T cells, or PBMCs. A de-identified subject ID, COVID-19 status, age in years and sex were almost always included in the sample metadata. Deeply sampled blood TCRbeta repertoires from subjects exposed to, actively infected with, or recovered from COVID-19 were included in the dataset. HLA class I and class II types, where available, came from metadata supplied by the sample provider rather than from assay-based typing. Samples came from the ongoing ImmuneRACE study (first 160 participants) plus 1,254 subjects from 6 global collaborators. The repertoires were released in a freely available public database meant as a resource for research on the immune response to SARS-CoV-2.

The collaborating institutions used their own protocols to collect whole blood in K2EDTA tubes. For TCRbeta analysis, collaborator samples were shipped as frozen whole blood, as isolated PBMCs, or as DNA extracted from either sample type. The full study reports these points: Clinical and demographic metadata were provided uncurated, with the amount varying by source and participant.

TCRbeta CDR3 regions were amplified from genomic DNA using the immunoSEQ Assay, a bias-controlled multiplex PCR. Per the original workflow: Within the assay, amplification of reference gene primers was used to estimate how many nucleated cells each sample contained. Sequence reads were collapsed and filtered to measure the absolute abundance of every unique TCRbeta CDR3 rearrangement. For each sample, productive Simpson clonality was calculated as the square root of Simpson's diversity index across productive rearrangements. Here the immuneACCESS table is served through TCRdb, limited to in-frame sequences with V and J called. Missing clones are a known gap in these copies; in checked studies unresolved V genes cover under half, and the rest lacks a known reason. V and J calls and clone size come straight from that table; D and trimming were deduced from the DNA. This sample gives fewer than 200,000 clones in total; approximately 79% of them show up just once. The ten largest clones capture approximately 3% of the sample.

Via the germline V gene, CDR1 is SGHRS and CDR2 YFSETQ. V has 4 bases trimmed and J has 4 bases trimmed; junction bases matching no gene number 5. The CDR3 starts with the cysteine, ends with the phenylalanine, and has 14 residues. Kept here is only the CDR3 DNA, which spans 42 bases and is read in frame from base 1. Recombination joined TRBV5-1 with TRBJ1-2; TRBD1 aligns with 9 central bases. This TCR was sampled from a woman older than 75 with acute or convalescent COVID-19. Material: peripheral blood. The CDR3 loop reads CASSLGTGIYGYTF. The DNA sequence is given as TGCGCCAGCAGCCTAGGGACAGGGATCTATGGCTACACCTTC. Here the CDR3 is joined to the reference TRBV5-1 and TRBJ1-2 genes, and the full variable domain is: KAGVTQTPRYLIKTRGQQVTLSCSPISGHRSVSWYQQTPGQGLQFLFEYFSETQRNKGNFPGRFSGRQFSNSRSEMNVSTLELGDSALYLCASSLGTGIYGYTFGSGTRLTVV.